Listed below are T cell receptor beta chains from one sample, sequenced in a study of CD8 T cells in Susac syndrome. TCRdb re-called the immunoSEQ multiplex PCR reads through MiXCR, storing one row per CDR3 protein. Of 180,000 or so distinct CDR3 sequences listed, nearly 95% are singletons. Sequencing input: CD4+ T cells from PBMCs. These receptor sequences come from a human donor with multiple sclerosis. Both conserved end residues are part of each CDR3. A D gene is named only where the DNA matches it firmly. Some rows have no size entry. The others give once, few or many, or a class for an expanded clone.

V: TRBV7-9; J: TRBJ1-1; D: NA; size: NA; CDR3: CASSSSRRAENTEAFF; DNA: TGTGCCAGCAGCTCTAGTCGACGGGCCGAGAACACTGAAGCTTTCTTT
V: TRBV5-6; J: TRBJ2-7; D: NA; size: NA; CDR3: CASSLFQYEQYF; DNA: TGTGCCAGCAGCTTGTTCCAATACGAGCAGTACTTC
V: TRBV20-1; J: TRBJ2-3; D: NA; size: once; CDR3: CSAPAGFMDTQYF; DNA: TGCAGTGCTCCCGCTGGGTTCATGGATACGCAGTATTTT
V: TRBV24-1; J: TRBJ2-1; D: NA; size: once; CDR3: CATSDSAGTYNEQFF; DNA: TGTGCCACCAGTGACTCGGCGGGAACCTACAATGAGCAGTTCTTC
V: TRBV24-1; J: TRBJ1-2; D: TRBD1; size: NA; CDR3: CATQGDLKGYTF; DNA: TGTGCCACCCAGGGGGACTTAAAAGGCTACACCTTC
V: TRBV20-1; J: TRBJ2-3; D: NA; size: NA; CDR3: CSVDVSGGDTQFF; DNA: TGCAGTGTTGATGTCTCAGGGGGGGATACGCAGTTTTTT
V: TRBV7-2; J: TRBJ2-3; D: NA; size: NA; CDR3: CASSFRRGSGTDTQYF; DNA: TGTGCCAGCAGCTTCCGACGGGGGTCGGGCACAGATACGCAGTATTTT
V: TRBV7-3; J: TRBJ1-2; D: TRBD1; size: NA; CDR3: CASSSSDRGGGYTF; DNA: TGTGCCAGCAGCTCCTCGGACAGGGGAGGAGGCTACACCTTC
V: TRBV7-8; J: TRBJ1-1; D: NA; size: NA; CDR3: CASSSGQRLDTEAFF; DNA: TGTGCCAGCAGCTCCGGACAGCGGCTAGACACTGAAGCTTTCTTT
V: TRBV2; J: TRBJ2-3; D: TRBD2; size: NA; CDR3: CASTLTSGTDTQYF; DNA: TGTGCCAGCACCCTGACTAGCGGAACAGATACGCAGTATTTT
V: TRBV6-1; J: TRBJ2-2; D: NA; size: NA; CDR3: CASSEALIYGDTGELFF; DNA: TGTGCCAGCAGTGAAGCCTTGATCTATGGGGACACCGGGGAGCTGTTTTTT
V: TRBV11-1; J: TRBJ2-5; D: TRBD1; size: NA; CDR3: CASSTGQGRLKTQYF; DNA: TGTGCCAGCAGCACGGGACAGGGGCGGCTGAAGACCCAGTACTTC
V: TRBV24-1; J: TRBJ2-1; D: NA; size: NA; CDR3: CATSDTTGLTYNEQFF; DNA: TGTGCCACCAGTGACACGACAGGATTGACCTACAATGAGCAGTTCTTC
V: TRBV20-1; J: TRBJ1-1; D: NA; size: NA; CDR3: CSARDLGVSLNTEAFF; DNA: TGCAGTGCTAGGGATCTAGGGGTCAGCCTGAACACTGAAGCTTTCTTT
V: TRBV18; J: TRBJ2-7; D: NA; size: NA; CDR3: CASSLRDGPEGQYF; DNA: TGTGCCAGCTCACTGCGGGACGGCCCTGAGGGGCAGTACTTC
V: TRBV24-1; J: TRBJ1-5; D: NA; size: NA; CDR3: CATSDALGHGNQPQHF; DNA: TGTGCCACCAGTGATGCCCTCGGCCACGGCAATCAGCCCCAGCATTTT
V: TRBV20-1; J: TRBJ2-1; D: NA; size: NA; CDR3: CSARMGLNEQFF; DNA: TGCAGTGCTAGAATGGGACTCAATGAGCAGTTCTTC
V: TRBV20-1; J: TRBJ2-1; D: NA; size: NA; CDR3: CSARELSYNEQFF; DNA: TGCAGTGCTAGAGAGCTCTCCTACAATGAGCAGTTCTTC
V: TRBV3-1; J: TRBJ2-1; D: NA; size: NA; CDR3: CASSQDPLAYNEQFF; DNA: TGTGCCAGCAGCCAAGATCCGCTAGCGTACAATGAGCAGTTCTTC
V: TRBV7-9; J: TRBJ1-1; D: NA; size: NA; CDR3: CASSLGVFPDTEAFF; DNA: TGTGCCAGCAGCTTGGGGGTTTTCCCTGACACTGAAGCTTTCTTT
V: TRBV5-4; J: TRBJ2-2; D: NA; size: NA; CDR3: CASRAGSANTGELFF; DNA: TGTGCCAGCAGGGCAGGCAGTGCGAACACCGGGGAGCTGTTTTTT
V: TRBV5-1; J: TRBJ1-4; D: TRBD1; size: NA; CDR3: CASSTGATNEKLFF; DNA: TGCGCCAGCAGCACAGGGGCAACTAATGAAAAACTGTTTTTT
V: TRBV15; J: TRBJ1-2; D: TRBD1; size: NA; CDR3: CATSRGQGAYGYTF; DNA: TGTGCCACCAGCCGCGGACAGGGCGCCTATGGCTACACCTTC
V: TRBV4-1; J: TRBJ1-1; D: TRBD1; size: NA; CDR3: CASSTGTVSTEAFF; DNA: TGCGCCAGCAGCACCGGGACAGTGTCAACTGAAGCTTTCTTT
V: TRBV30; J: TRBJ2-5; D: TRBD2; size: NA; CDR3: CAWSRGLAAETQYF; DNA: TGTGCCTGGAGTAGAGGACTAGCTGCAGAGACCCAGTACTTC
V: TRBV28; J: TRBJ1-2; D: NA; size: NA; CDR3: CASGSAGADYGYTF; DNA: TGTGCCAGCGGTTCCGCGGGGGCTGACTATGGCTACACCTTC
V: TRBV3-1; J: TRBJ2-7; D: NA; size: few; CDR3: CASSQDRRGEQYF; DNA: TGTGCCAGCAGCCAAGACAGGAGAGGGGAGCAGTACTTC
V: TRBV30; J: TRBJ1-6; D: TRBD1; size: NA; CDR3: CAWSVPGTGAFTLHF; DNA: TGTGCCTGGAGTGTACCAGGGACAGGAGCATTCACCCTCCACTTT
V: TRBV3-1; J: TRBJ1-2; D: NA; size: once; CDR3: CASSQDRRDGYGYTF; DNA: TGTGCCAGCAGCCAAGATCGACGTGATGGCTATGGCTACACCTTC
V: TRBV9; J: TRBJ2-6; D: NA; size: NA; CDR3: CASSVTGIGANVLTF; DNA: TGTGCCAGCAGCGTAACAGGGATCGGGGCCAACGTCCTGACTTTC
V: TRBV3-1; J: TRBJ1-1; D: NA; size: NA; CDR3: CASKLGGGVNTEAFF; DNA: TGTGCCAGCAAATTGGGAGGCGGGGTGAACACTGAAGCTTTCTTT
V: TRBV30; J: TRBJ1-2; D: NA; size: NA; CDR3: CAWSSVRRSGYTF; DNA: TGTGCCTGGAGCAGTGTCCGCCGGAGCGGGTACACCTTC
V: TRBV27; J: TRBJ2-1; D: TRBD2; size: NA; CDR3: CASSYQAGVYNEQFF; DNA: TGTGCCAGCAGTTACCAAGCGGGAGTCTACAATGAGCAGTTCTTC
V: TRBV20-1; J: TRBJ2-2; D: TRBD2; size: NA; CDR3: CSAPNREGRPGELFF; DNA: TGCAGTGCCCCTAATCGGGAGGGCCGCCCCGGGGAGCTGTTTTTT
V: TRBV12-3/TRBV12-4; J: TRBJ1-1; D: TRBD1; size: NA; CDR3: CASSSRDRGTEAFF; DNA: TGTGCCAGCAGTTCCCGGGACAGGGGGACTGAAGCTTTCTTT
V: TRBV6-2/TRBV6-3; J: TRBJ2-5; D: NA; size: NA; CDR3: CASSAYRGRFYRETQYF; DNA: TGTGCCAGCAGCGCCTACCGGGGCAGATTTTATCGGGAGACCCAGTACTTC
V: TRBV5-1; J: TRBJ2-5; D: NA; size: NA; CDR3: CASSLKDSEETQYF; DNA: TGCGCCAGCAGCTTGAAGGACAGTGAAGAGACCCAGTACTTC
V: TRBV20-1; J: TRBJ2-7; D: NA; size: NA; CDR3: CSGGPSYEQYF; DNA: TGCAGTGGGGGTCCCTCCTACGAGCAGTACTTC
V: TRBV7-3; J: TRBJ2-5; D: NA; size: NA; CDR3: CASSLGVTATETQYF; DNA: TGTGCCAGCAGCTTAGGGGTAACAGCGACGGAGACCCAGTACTTC
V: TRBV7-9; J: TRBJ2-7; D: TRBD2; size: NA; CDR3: CASSLGLAGPPYEQYF; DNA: TGTGCCAGCAGCTTAGGGCTAGCGGGCCCCCCCTACGAGCAGTACTTC
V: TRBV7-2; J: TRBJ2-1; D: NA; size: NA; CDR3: CASSLDYQGYNEQFF; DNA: TGTGCCAGCAGCCTGGACTATCAAGGCTACAATGAGCAGTTCTTC
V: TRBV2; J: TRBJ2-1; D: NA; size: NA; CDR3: CASMVYVEQFF; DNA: TGTGCCAGCATGGTGTACGTTGAGCAGTTCTTC
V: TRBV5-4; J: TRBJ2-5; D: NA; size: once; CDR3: CASSSVDQETQYF; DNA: TGTGCCAGCAGCTCCGTAGATCAAGAGACCCAGTACTTC
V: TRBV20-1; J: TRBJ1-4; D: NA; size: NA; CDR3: CSARGRDEKLFF; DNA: TGCAGTGCTAGAGGCAGGGATGAAAAACTGTTTTTT
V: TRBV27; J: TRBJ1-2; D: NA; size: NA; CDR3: CASSFFGRGRFHGYTF; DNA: TGTGCCAGCAGTTTCTTTGGGAGGGGAAGATTCCATGGCTACACCTTC
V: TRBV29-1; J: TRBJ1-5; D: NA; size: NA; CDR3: CSVESGAGQPQHF; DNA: TGCAGCGTTGAATCGGGGGCTGGTCAGCCCCAGCATTTT
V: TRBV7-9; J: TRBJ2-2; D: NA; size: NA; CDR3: CASSYDRRSGELFF; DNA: TGTGCCAGCAGCTATGACAGACGCTCCGGGGAGCTGTTTTTT
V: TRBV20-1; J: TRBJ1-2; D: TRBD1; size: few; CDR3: CSARGTGYGYTF; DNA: TGCAGTGCTAGGGGGACAGGGTATGGCTACACCTTC
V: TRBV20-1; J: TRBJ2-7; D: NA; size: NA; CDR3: CSALPAGVSYEQYF; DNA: TGCAGTGCCCTCCCTGCTGGGGTCTCCTACGAGCAGTACTTC
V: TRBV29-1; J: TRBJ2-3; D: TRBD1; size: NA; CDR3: CSSSTGQSTDTQYF; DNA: TGCAGCTCCTCGACGGGACAGAGCACAGATACGCAGTATTTT
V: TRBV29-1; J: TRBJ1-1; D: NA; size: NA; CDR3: CSVESAAWNTEAFF; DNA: TGCAGCGTTGAGTCCGCAGCCTGGAACACTGAAGCTTTCTTT
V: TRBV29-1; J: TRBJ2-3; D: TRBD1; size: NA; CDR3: CSVGAPDRGDTQYF; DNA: TGCAGCGTTGGGGCCCCCGACAGGGGAGATACGCAGTATTTT
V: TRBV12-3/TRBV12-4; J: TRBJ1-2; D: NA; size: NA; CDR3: CASSLGARAGYTF; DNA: TGTGCCAGCAGTTTGGGAGCACGAGCTGGCTACACCTTC